The rows below give T cell receptor beta chains drawn from one sample of a study of cytomegalovirus exposure and HLA in healthy donors. Assay used: immunoSEQ multiplex PCR; TCRdb lists only in-frame clones, some missing. The sample yields 120,000 or so clones, 75% seen once. Input material: PBMCs. The receptors come from a woman aged 40 to 50 in good health and CMV-seropositive. The CDR3 runs from the conserved cysteine through the conserved F or W. A D gene is named only where the DNA matches it firmly. Expanded clones get a size class; other rows say once, few or many, or leave the size out.

J gene | clone size | V gene | D gene | CDR3 DNA | CDR3 protein
TRBJ2-1 | . | TRBV2 | . | TGTGCCAGCAGGGAGGACTACTACAATGAGCAGTTCTTC | CASREDYYNEQFF
TRBJ1-4 | . | TRBV5-1 | . | TGCGCCAGCAGCCCCGCAGCCGGTGAGGGTCATGAAAAACTGTTTTTT | CASSPAAGEGHEKLFF
TRBJ2-1 | once | TRBV7-3 | . | TGTGCCAGCAGCTTATCGGCTAGCAATGAGCAGTTCTTC | CASSLSASNEQFF
TRBJ1-1 | . | TRBV7-3 | TRBD1 | TGTGCCAGCAGCTTAATGGGACAGAATAACACTGAAGCTTTCTTT | CASSLMGQNNTEAFF
TRBJ1-2 | . | TRBV29-1 | . | TGCAGCGTTGTGGCAGGCATGACTGGCTACACCTTC | CSVVAGMTGYTF
TRBJ2-3 | once | TRBV9 | . | TGTGCCAGCAGCTGGACTGCCAGCACAGATACGCAGTATTTT | CASSWTASTDTQYF
TRBJ1-2 | . | TRBV19 | . | TGTGCCCTGCGCCGGGGGGGCGAATATGGCTACACCTTC | CALRRGGEYGYTF
TRBJ2-7 | . | TRBV19 | TRBD1 | TGTGCCAGTAGTACCTCCGGGACAGGGGGTAACTCCTACGAGCAGTACTTC | CASSTSGTGGNSYEQYF
TRBJ2-3 | few | TRBV10-2 | TRBD2 | TGCGCCAGCAGGGCGGGAGAAGGCACAGATACGCAGTATTTT | CASRAGEGTDTQYF
TRBJ2-3 | . | TRBV9 | . | TGTGCCAGCAGCGCCGCGAGGGCCACAGATACGCAGTATTTT | CASSAARATDTQYF
TRBJ2-5 | . | TRBV4-3 | TRBD1 | TGCGCCAGCAGCCGGGGCCCCGGACAGGGAGAGACCCAGTACTTC | CASSRGPGQGETQYF
TRBJ1-5 | . | TRBV25-1 | . | TGTGCCAGCAGTGAGGGAGGGTGGGTTGGCAATCAGCCCCAGCATTTT | CASSEGGWVGNQPQHF
TRBJ2-3 | . | TRBV5-1 | . | TGCGCCAGCAGCGGGGGGTCCACAGATACGCAGTATTTT | CASSGGSTDTQYF
TRBJ2-3 | . | TRBV2 | TRBD2 | TGTGCCAGCATCCGGGGGGGAACAGATACGCAGTATTTT | CASIRGGTDTQYF
TRBJ1-1 | . | TRBV6-6 | TRBD1 | TGTGCCAGCATTGATTCGGGACAGGGGGCTTTCCATGAAGCTTTCTTT | CASIDSGQGAFHEAFF
TRBJ2-7 | . | TRBV4-3 | . | TGCGCCAGCAGCCAAGATGTAGCCTCCTCCTACGAGCAGTACTTC | CASSQDVASSYEQYF
TRBJ2-7 | . | TRBV28 | . | TGTGCCAGCACAACTGGGGCGGCGCACTACGAGCAGTACTTC | CASTTGAAHYEQYF
TRBJ2-7 | . | TRBV28 | . | TGTGCCAGCTTTGGAGCGAGCTCCTACGAGCAGTACTTC | CASFGASSYEQYF
TRBJ1-2 | once | TRBV6-1 | TRBD1 | TGTGCCAGCAGTGAAAGACAGGGGTTAGATGGCTACACCTTC | CASSERQGLDGYTF
TRBJ2-7 | . | TRBV29-1 | TRBD2 | TGCAGCGTTGAGCGGGAGGATGACTACGAGCAGTACTTC | CSVEREDDYEQYF
TRBJ1-3 | few | TRBV30 | TRBD1 | TGTGCCTGGAGACGACAGGGGGCATACACCATATATTTT | CAWRRQGAYTIYF
TRBJ1-4 | few | TRBV19 | . | TGTGCCAGTAGCCAGGCCCAAAAACTGTTTTTT | CASSQAQKLFF
TRBJ2-5 | . | TRBV5-6 | . | TGTGCCAGCAGCGATTCTAGGGGTGGGGAGACCCAGTACTTC | CASSDSRGGETQYF
TRBJ2-3 | . | TRBV19 | TRBD2 | TGTGCCAGTAGTCCAGGGACTAGCGGGACCACAGAACAGTATTTT | CASSPGTSGTTEQYF
TRBJ2-2 | . | TRBV5-4 | TRBD2 | TGTGCCAGCAGCTTGGAGGTAGCGGGGTTCGGGGAGCTGTTTTTT | CASSLEVAGFGELFF